The next 28 T cell receptor beta chains were all read from a single sample in a study of early T cells in non-severe SARS-CoV-2 infection. MiXCR, applied by TCRdb to the 5' RACE reads, yields one record per CDR3 protein. The data contain about 66,000 distinct CDR3 sequences, less than 9.5% of them seen just once; the ten biggest clones take up roughly 3.2%. Sequencing was done on a sample of whole blood. The receptors shown here come from an adult who was a healthcare worker with PCR-confirmed SARS-CoV-2 infection or an uninfected control (not recorded which).

This clonotype was seen at least ten times. This chain joins TRBV7-8 and TRBJ2-1; D possibly corresponds to TRBD1 (5 bases). The CDR3 is 16 residues long. The V end was cut by 5 bases, the J end by 4 bases, with 18 bases between. Looked up from germline, CDR1 is SGHVS and CDR2 is FQNEAQ. The CDR3 coding sequence is TGTGCCAGCAGCATAATGAGGACAAGAACTTACAATGAGCAGTTCTTC. Translated, it gives CASSIMRTRTYNEQFF.

This clonotype was counted between two and nine times. The CDR3 DNA is TGTGCCAGCAGCCCCCCGGGGGGCCTCTACGAGCAGTACTTC. Protein: CASSPPGGLYEQYF. The chain is built from TRBV28 and TRBJ2-7; D might be TRBD2 (7 bases). The CDR3 covers 14 residues. The germline V and J ends were trimmed by 6 bases and 3 bases, with 15 bases remaining between them. Germline lookup yields CDR1 MDHEN and CDR2 SYDVKM.

The chain combines TRBV3-1 with TRBJ2-7; 10 positions agree with TRBD2. CDR1 and CDR2 from the germline V gene are LGHDT and YNNKEL (reference sequence). This CDR3 comprises 15 residues. Trimming removed 4 bases from V and 2 bases from J; junction bases left unmatched: 5. The CDR3 region has the DNA TGTGCCAGCAGCCTTAGGACTAGCGGCGCCTACGAGCAGTACTTC. Protein sequence: CASSLRTSGAYEQYF.

The table lists this clonotype with many counts. The CDR3 DNA reads as TGCAGCGTAGACAGGGGTAGCACAGATACGCAGTATTTT. Amino acid sequence: CSVDRGSTDTQYF. The chain carries TRBV29-1 and TRBJ2-3; 8 nucleotides line up with TRBD1. Trimming took 6 bases from V and 0 from J; bases not matched to a gene: 2. The CDR3 is made up of 13 amino acids. The germline V gene encodes CDR1 SQVTM and CDR2 ANQGSEA.

The rearrangement links TRBV6-5 to TRBJ1-2; TRBD1 matches at 7 bases. This CDR3 contains 14 residues. Germline-derived CDR1 and CDR2 are MNHEY and SVGAGI. The V gene end was trimmed by 3 bases and the J gene end by 1 base; junction bases not matched to a gene: 2. Here the CDR3 DNA reads TGTGCCAGCAGTTATGACAGGGATAACTATGGCTACACCTTC. Translating gives CASSYDRDNYGYTF.

The J gene is TRBJ1-3, the V gene TRBV5-1; no clear D gene. V lost 2 bases and J 0 bases, leaving 6 bases between the germline ends. Germline V lookup: CDR1 SGHRS, CDR2 YFSETQ. This CDR3 has 14 residues. This chain's CDR3 is CASSFSVSGNTIYF. The CDR3 DNA reads as TGCGCCAGCAGCTTCAGCGTCTCTGGAAACACCATATATTTT.

Worth noting for this clonotype: Mismatch with germline at one junction end may stem from a read error. The CDR3 sequence is CSVRGTSGSTDTQYF. CDR3 nucleotide sequence: TGCAGTGTTAGAGGGACTAGCGGAAGCACAGATACGCAGTATTTT. V and J are TRBV20-1 and TRBJ2-3; 11 positions agree with TRBD2. This CDR3 comprises 15 residues. Germline loops: CDR1 DFQATT, CDR2 SNEGSKA (reference sequence).

This clonotype was detected many times. This chain joins TRBV19 and TRBJ1-2, with TRBD1 identical over 7 bases. The V gene's germline CDR1 is LNHDA and CDR2 SQIVND (reference sequence). This CDR3 region has 13 residues. V gave up 7 bases and J gave up 6 bases; unmatched junction bases: 8. The CDR3 coding sequence is TGTGCCAGTAAGAACAGGGGATACGATGGCTACACCTTC. Translated, it gives CASKNRGYDGYTF. The full variable domain, its missing parts supplied by reference TRBV19 and TRBJ1-2, is DGGITQSPKYLFRKEGQNVTLSCEQNLNHDAMYWYRQDPGQGLRLIYYSQIVNDFQKGDIAEGYSVSREKKESFPLTVTSAQKNPTAFYLCASKNRGYDGYTFGSGTRLTVV.

This clonotype appeared a few times. The chain recombines TRBV7-9 with TRBJ1-4; 7 positions match TRBD1. J gave up 0 bases and V 5 bases, and 6 bases lay outside the gene matches. CDR1 and CDR2 from the germline V gene are SEHNR and FQNEAQ (reference sequence). The CDR3 has 16 residues. DNA for the CDR3: TGTGCCAGCAGCCGCACAGGGGACCCAACTAATGAAAAACTGTTTTTT. This codes for CASSRTGDPTNEKLFF. Full variable domain (remainder filled in from reference TRBV7-9 and TRBJ1-4): DTGVSQNPRHKITKRGQNVTFRCDPISEHNRLYWYRQTLGQGPEFLTYFQNEAQLEKSRLLSDRFSAERPKGSFSTLEIQRTEQGDSAMYLCASSRTGDPTNEKLFFGSGTQLSVL.

This chain joins TRBV28 and TRBJ1-2, with TRBD1 matching 10 bases. This CDR3 spans 17 amino acids. Germline V gene sequence: CDR1 MDHEN, CDR2 SYDVKM. Trimming removed 6 bases from V and 8 bases from J; junction bases left unmatched: 18. The CDR3 coding sequence is TGTGCCAGCAGACCCCTAGGGACAGGGGACTCCAAACGGGGCTACACCTTC. It is translated as CASRPLGTGDSKRGYTF.

This clonotype has ten or more counts. The J gene is TRBJ2-2, the V gene TRBV20-1; no clear D. Deletions cut 3 bases from V and 5 bases from J, with 13 bases between. This CDR3 spans 14 amino acids. Looked up from germline, CDR1 is DFQATT and CDR2 is SNEGSKA (reference sequence). The DNA of the CDR3 is TGCAGTGCTAGTGGGTTACTCGCTACCGGGGAGCTGTTTTTT. This translates into CSASGLLATGELFF.

This clonotype was recorded a few times. The chain has TRBV30 and TRBJ2-1; a weak D match, TRBD2 (5 bases). Germline CDR1 is GTSNPN and CDR2 is SVGIG (reference sequence). CDR3 length: 14 amino acids. The V end was cut by 2 bases, the J end by 5 bases, with 13 bases between. The CDR3 coding sequence is TGTGCCTGGAGTATGGGCCAGGAGGACAATGAGCAGTTCTTC. It is translated as CAWSMGQEDNEQFF.

This clonotype has a handful of counts. The chain joins TRBV18 to TRBJ2-7; D is unclear. Germline loops: CDR1 KGHSH, CDR2 LQKENI. Deletions cut 3 bases from V and 1 base from J, with 7 bases between. The CDR3 runs 13 residues. The CDR3 sequence is CASSPAGSYEQYF. The CDR3 nucleotides read TGTGCCAGCTCACCGGCAGGTTCCTACGAGCAGTACTTC.

A note on this clonotype: A read error may explain this, as a much larger clone is one base away. The rearrangement uses TRBV30 and TRBJ2-7; TRBD2 is a possible D gene (5 bases). CDR1 GTSNPN and CDR2 SVGIG come from the germline V gene (reference sequence). CDR3 length: 14 residues. CDR3: CAWSVGLGPYEQNF. CDR3 coding DNA: TGTGCCTGGAGCGTCGGACTGGGCCCCTACGAGCAGAACTTC.

This clonotype was observed a single time. This chain connects TRBV7-3 to TRBJ2-2, with D possibly called TRBD1 or TRBD2 (5 bases each). The CDR3 spans 15 residues. From germline, CDR1 is SGHTA and CDR2 FQGTGA. Trimming took off 8 bases at V and 3 bases at J, with 16 bases between the two ends. Here the CDR3 reads CASGTRGIDTGELFF. The CDR3 DNA reads as TGTGCCAGCGGCACTAGGGGCATCGACACCGGGGAGCTGTTTTTT. Complete variable domain (other parts from reference TRBV7-3 and TRBJ2-2): GAGVSQTPSNKVTEKGKYVELRCDPISGHTALYWYRQSLGQGPEFLIYFQGTGAADDSGLPNDRFFAVRPEGSVSTLKIQRTERGDSAVYLCASGTRGIDTGELFFGEGSRLTVL.

The rearrangement uses TRBV27 and TRBJ2-3; D unclear. V lost 3 bases, J lost 3 bases, and 13 bases lay in between. This CDR3 is built from 15 residues. Germline values: CDR1 MNHEY, CDR2 SMNVEV (reference sequence). CDR3 in amino acids: CASSFQEGWTDTQYF. CDR3 nucleotide sequence: TGTGCCAGCAGTTTCCAAGAAGGATGGACAGATACGCAGTATTTT.

This clonotype showed up just a few times. V is TRBV14 and J is TRBJ2-3; D uncertain. Germline V CDR1 and CDR2: SGHDN, FVKESK. The CDR3 has 14 amino acids. With 4 bases removed from V and 1 base from J, the gap between germline ends came to 9 bases. The CDR3 nucleotides read TGTGCCAGCAGCCGCAACGGCGGCACAGATACGCAGTATTTT. This codes for CASSRNGGTDTQYF. Full variable domain (missing parts from reference TRBV14 and TRBJ2-3): EAGVTQFPSHSVIEKGQTVTLRCDPISGHDNLYWYRRVMGKEIKFLLHFVKESKQDESGMPNNRFLAERTGGTYSTLKVQPAELEDSGVYFCASSRNGGTDTQYFGPGTRLTVL.

This chain joins TRBV29-1 and TRBJ2-7; TRBD1 might be the D (6 bases). In germline, CDR1 is SQVTM, CDR2 ANQGSEA. CDR3 size: 13 residues. V lost 0 bases and J 6 bases, leaving 12 bases between the germline ends. CDR3 loop: CSVEETGSGEQYF. The CDR3 DNA follows: TGCAGCGTTGAAGAGACAGGATCGGGCGAGCAGTACTTC.

A few counts support this clonotype. The V and J genes are TRBV7-9 and TRBJ1-3; no clear D. This CDR3 contains 15 residues. The germline gives CDR1 SEHNR, CDR2 FQNEAQ (reference sequence). With 1 base removed from V and 6 bases from J, the gap between germline ends came to 13 bases. For the CDR3, the DNA is TGTGCCAGCAGCTTAGGGTCCGCAACTGAAAACACCATATATTTT. Its protein is CASSLGSATENTIYF.

This clonotype showed up many times. The chain uses TRBV7-2 and TRBJ2-5; TRBD2 matches at 9 bases. Unmatched junction bases numbered 5, after V lost 4 bases and J lost 2 bases. The CDR3 has 15 residues. Germline loops: CDR1 SGHTA, CDR2 FQGNSA. DNA of the CDR3: TGTGCCAGCAGCTGGGGGACTAGCCTGCAAGAGACCCAGTACTTC. Translated, it gives CASSWGTSLQETQYF.

This clonotype has only a few counts. The V gene is TRBV13, the J gene TRBJ2-3, with a possible D match to TRBD2 (6 bases). CDR1 PRHDT and CDR2 FYEKMQ come from the germline V gene (reference sequence). V was shortened by 5 bases and J by 0 bases, with 15 bases between the two germline ends. The CDR3 has 16 amino acids. CDR3 DNA: TGTGCCAGCAGCCTAAAGCGGGCTTCTAGCACAGATACGCAGTATTTT. Translated: CASSLKRASSTDTQYF. Full variable domain (rest looked up from reference TRBV13 and TRBJ2-3): AAGVIQSPRHLIKEKRETATLKCYPIPRHDTVYWYQQGPGQDPQFLISFYEKMQSDKGSIPDRFSAQQFSDYHSELNMSSLELGDSALYFCASSLKRASSTDTQYFGPGTRLTVL.

On this clonotype itself: One end of the junction is discordant with germline, which a read error may explain. The rearrangement links TRBV11-3 to TRBJ2-2; 7 bases are shared with TRBD1. Germline V gene lookup returns CDR1 SGHNT and CDR2 YENEEA. The CDR3 spans 17 residues. CDR3 coding DNA: TGTGCCAGCAGCGTAGACCGACAGGGTACGAACACCGGGGAGCTGTTTTTT. Translated, it gives CASSVDRQGTNTGELFF.

Many counts were recorded for this clonotype. The chain couples TRBV2 to TRBJ2-3; maybe TRBD2 (6 bases). The V gene's germline CDR1 is SNHLY and CDR2 FYNNEI. The CDR3 spans 15 residues. V was pared by 6 bases and J by 0 bases, with 13 bases between. The CDR3 is CASRSGALSTDTQYF. The DNA for the CDR3 is TGTGCCAGCAGGTCGGGAGCGTTGAGCACAGATACGCAGTATTTT.

This clonotype showed up just a few times. V and J are TRBV27 and TRBJ2-2; D is unclear. This CDR3 is 12 amino acids long. Per the germline V gene, CDR1 is MNHEY and CDR2 is SMNVEV (reference sequence). Deletions cut 6 bases from V and 8 bases from J, with 10 bases between. The CDR3 reads CASRKGKGELFF. In nucleotides, the CDR3 is TGTGCCAGCAGGAAAGGGAAAGGGGAGCTGTTTTTT.

V and J are TRBV4-1 and TRBJ2-5, with D perhaps TRBD1 or TRBD2 (5 bases each). Trimming cost V 0 bases and J 10 bases, with 15 bases left between them. Germline V gives CDR1 MGHRA, CDR2 YSYEKL. The CDR3 extends over 14 amino acids. The CDR3 coding sequence is TGCGCCAGCAGCCAAGAAAGGGACGCCGAGCTCCAGTACTTC. Translating it yields CASSQERDAELQYF.

This clonotype was counted only a few times. The chain has TRBV5-4 and TRBJ2-3; D may be TRBD1 or TRBD2 (6 bases each). Per the germline V gene, CDR1 is SGHNT and CDR2 is YYREEE (reference sequence). V shed 4 bases and J shed 2 bases, with 23 bases lying between them. The CDR3 runs 18 residues. DNA for the CDR3: TGTGCCAGCAGCCCGGGGGTAGGGGGAGGCCTCTCCACAGATACGCAGTATTTT. Amino acids: CASSPGVGGGLSTDTQYF.

A few counts support this clonotype. The chain combines TRBV12-3 or TRBV12-4 with TRBJ1-6; TRBD1 aligns across 8 bases. V lost 2 bases, J lost 7 bases, and 4 bases stayed unmatched. The CDR3 runs to 15 residues. The CDR3 DNA is TGTGCCAGCAGTTTATTTGACAGGGGCAATTCACCCCTCCACTTT. Residues: CASSLFDRGNSPLHF.

V and J are TRBV6-5 and TRBJ1-1; 9 bases line up with TRBD1. CDR3 length equals 19 residues. The V gene's germline CDR1 is MNHEY and CDR2 SVGAGI. V was clipped by 0 bases and J by 0 bases; unmatched bases: 11. Written as DNA, the CDR3 is TGTGCCAGCAGTTACTCGAAAATGGGACAGGGTCTCATGAACACTGAAGCTTTCTTT. Its translation is CASSYSKMGQGLMNTEAFF.